The present entry profiles one T cell receptor beta chain with its context. Its antigen is as yet unknown. Trimming pared 0 bases from V and 8 bases from J, leaving 10 bases between. The length of the CDR3 is 13 residues. Germline V gene lookup returns CDR1 MNHNS and CDR2 SASEGT. This sample stems from a study of OX40 agonist ivuxolimab in advanced cancers. Study-wide background: The study treated patients with ivuxolimab, an agonistic anti-OX40 (CD134) antibody. Dose-escalation cases comprised hepatocellular carcinoma, melanoma, renal cell or head and neck cancer. Study findings and constraints: Researchers report that CD8+ T cells had, on average, more expanded clones than CD4+.

Some clones are missing from TCRdb's copy, which holds only in-frame ones; the method was immunoSEQ multiplex PCR. Among tens of thousands of clones listed, approximately 87% were seen once. V usage is TRBV6-1 and J usage is TRBJ2-5; D gene uncertain. The input for sequencing was CD4+ or CD8+ T cells sorted from blood, taken in a trial of the OX40 agonist ivuxolimab. The clonotype originates from an adult with an advanced solid tumor such as melanoma, head and neck, liver or kidney cancer. The CDR3 DNA reads TGTGCCAGCAGTGAAGCGCTGAGCTTCACCCAGTACTTC. Translation: CASSEALSFTQYF.